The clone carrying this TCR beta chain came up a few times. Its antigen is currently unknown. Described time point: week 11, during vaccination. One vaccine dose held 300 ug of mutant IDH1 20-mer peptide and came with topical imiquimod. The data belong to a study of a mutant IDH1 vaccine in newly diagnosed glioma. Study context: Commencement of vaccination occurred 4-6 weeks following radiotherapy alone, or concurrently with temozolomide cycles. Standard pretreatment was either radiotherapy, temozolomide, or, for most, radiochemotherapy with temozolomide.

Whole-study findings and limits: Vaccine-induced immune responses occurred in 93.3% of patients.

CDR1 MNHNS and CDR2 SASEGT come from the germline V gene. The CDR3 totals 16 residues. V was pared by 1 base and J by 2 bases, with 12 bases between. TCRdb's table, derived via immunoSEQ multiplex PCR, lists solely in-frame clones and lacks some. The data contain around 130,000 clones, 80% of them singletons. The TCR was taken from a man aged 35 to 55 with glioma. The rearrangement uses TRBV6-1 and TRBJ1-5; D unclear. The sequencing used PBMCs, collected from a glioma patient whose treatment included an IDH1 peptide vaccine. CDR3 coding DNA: TGTGCCAGCAGTGAAGAAGTTTGGGTTCGCAATCAGCCCCAGCATTTT. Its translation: CASSEEVWVRNQPQHF.